A single T cell receptor (beta chain) is shown here with its context. The antigen remains undetermined. The sample originates from a study of blood T cells in healthy people across ages. Study observations and caveats: Age brought a roughly linear fall in TCR beta diversity measured per million T cells.

Then a second PCR, running about 6 to 11 cycles, was carried out with a sample-barcoded 5' primer and a J-beta primer mix. MiXCR was run by TCRdb on the 5' RACE reads, yielding one entry per CDR3 protein. Of about 1.4 million distinct CDR3 sequences listed, 45% to 70% are singletons. Each sample had at least 7 million PBMCs isolated. Sequencing was done on a sample of blood. The TCR was taken from a man younger than 35 in good health.

As DNA, the CDR3 is TGCAGTGCTAGATCACATACATCCTACGAGCAGTACTTC. Protein product: CSARSHTSYEQYF. V gene TRBV20-1 combines with J gene TRBJ2-7; D is unresolved. Germline CDR1 reads DFQATT; CDR2 reads SNEGSKA (reference sequence). V was trimmed by 2 bases and J by 1 base, leaving 9 bases between them. The length of the CDR3 is 13 residues.